The 22 T cell receptor beta chains below were found in one sample sequenced in a study of blood T cell repertoires in COVID-19. Data came from immunoSEQ multiplex PCR; TCRdb stores just in-frame clones and leaves some out. The data contain roughly 110,000 clones, about 85% of them singletons. Sequenced: peripheral blood. These receptor sequences come from a human donor in a cohort sampled during active COVID-19.

The V gene is TRBV19, the J gene TRBJ2-1; 8 bases match TRBD1. This CDR3 has 16 amino acids. Germline-derived CDR1 and CDR2 are LNHDA and SQIVND (reference sequence). V lost 1 base, J lost 4 bases, and 6 bases stayed unmatched. CDR3 in amino acids: CASSIVWTGLYNEQFF. CDR3 nucleotide sequence: TGTGCCAGTAGTATAGTGTGGACAGGGTTGTACAATGAGCAGTTCTTC.

The chain links TRBV5-4 to TRBJ2-7; TRBD1 matches at 9 bases. Germline values: CDR1 SGHNT, CDR2 YYREEE (reference sequence). V gave up 5 bases and J gave up 3 bases; unmatched junction bases: 3. The CDR3 loop spans 13 amino acids. The CDR3 DNA sequence: TGTGCCAGCAGGGGACAGGGAAGCTACGAGCAGTACTTC. Translating it yields CASRGQGSYEQYF.

This clone was observed a single time. This chain connects TRBV9 to TRBJ2-1; 9 nucleotides line up with TRBD2. Germline CDR1 and CDR2: SGDLS and YYNGEE. There are 15 residues in the CDR3. The V and J ends lost 0 bases and 6 bases, in that order; junction bases with no gene match: 4. The CDR3: CASSVGAGGLNEQFF. The CDR3, as DNA: TGTGCCAGCAGCGTAGGCGCGGGGGGGCTCAATGAGCAGTTCTTC.

V is TRBV9 and J is TRBJ2-3, with 9 positions matching TRBD2. The CDR3 has 16 residues. The germline V gene encodes CDR1 SGDLS and CDR2 YYNGEE. Trimming at V came to 4 bases and at J to 0 bases, leaving 6 bases not matched to a gene. The CDR3 here is CASSLEAGGSTDTQYF. CDR3 bases: TGTGCCAGCAGCCTAGAAGCGGGGGGAAGCACAGATACGCAGTATTTT.

The chain recombines TRBV4-3 with TRBJ2-1; 10 nucleotides align to TRBD2. The V and J ends lost 1 base and 5 bases, in that order; junction bases with no gene match: 5. Germline V gene sequence: CDR1 LGHNA, CDR2 YSLEER. The CDR3 totals 16 residues. The CDR3, as DNA: TGCGCCAGCAGCCAAGCTCCAGCGGGGGGGAACAATGAGCAGTTCTTC. As protein: CASSQAPAGGNNEQFF.

This clone came up a few times. V gene TRBV29-1 combines with J gene TRBJ2-7; unclear D gene. The CDR3 covers 15 residues. Per germline, CDR1 SQVTM and CDR2 ANQGSEA. The V end was cut by 0 bases, the J end by 3 bases, with 15 bases between. CDR3 nucleotide sequence: TGCAGCGTTGAAGATGTAACTCTCGGTAGCTACGAGCAGTACTTC. Translation gives CSVEDVTLGSYEQYF.

The chain carries TRBV25-1 and TRBJ1-1; D perhaps matches TRBD1 (6 bases). The CDR3 runs to 15 residues. Looked up from germline, CDR1 is MGHDK and CDR2 is SYGVNS. V gave up 4 bases and J gave up 8 bases, with 20 bases separating them. CDR3: CASSATVQGNEEAFF. DNA of the CDR3: TGTGCCAGCAGTGCAACCGTACAGGGCAATGAGGAAGCTTTCTTT.

This clone was seen more than once but under ten times. The chain recombines TRBV19 with TRBJ1-5; possible D gene TRBD1, 5 bases. The V and J ends lost 6 bases and 3 bases respectively, with 9 bases between them. This CDR3 has 13 residues. Germline V gene sequence: CDR1 LNHDA, CDR2 SQIVND (reference sequence). The CDR3 reads CASSPGFNQPQHF. The CDR3 nucleotides read TGTGCCAGTAGCCCAGGGTTCAATCAGCCCCAGCATTTT.

This chain links TRBV29-1 with TRBJ2-1, with a weak D call TRBD1 (6 bases). Trimming cost V 1 base and J 6 bases, with 16 bases left between them. CDR3 length: 15 residues. Germline CDR1 SQVTM, CDR2 ANQGSEA. CDR3 amino acids: CSVEAGGGGLNEQFF. CDR3 nucleotide sequence: TGCAGCGTTGAAGCTGGAGGTGGGGGCCTCAATGAGCAGTTCTTC.

V and J are TRBV10-3 and TRBJ2-6; the match to TRBD1 covers 7 bases. Trimming at V came to 9 bases and at J to 1 base, leaving 12 bases not matched to a gene. CDR1 ENHRY and CDR2 SYGVKD come from the germline V gene. The CDR3 is 17 amino acids. The CDR3 spells CAIRPGQSISGANVLTF. The CDR3 region has the DNA TGTGCCATTAGACCGGGACAGAGCATTTCTGGGGCCAACGTCCTGACTTTC.

J is TRBJ2-1 and V is TRBV7-2; 7 bases fit TRBD2. Germline V gives CDR1 SGHTA, CDR2 FQGNSA. With V trimmed by 2 bases and J by 0 bases, 1 base remained unmatched. The CDR3 contains 15 residues. In nucleotides, the CDR3 is TGTGCCAGCAGCTTATGGGGGGGCTCCTACAATGAGCAGTTCTTC. Translated, it gives CASSLWGGSYNEQFF.

The chain carries TRBV5-8 and TRBJ1-5, with a possible D match to TRBD1 (5 bases). In germline, CDR1 is SGHTS, CDR2 YDEGEE. CDR3 size: 15 residues. V shed 4 bases and J shed 10 bases, with 21 bases lying between them. The CDR3 here is CASSHPGGPSLPQHF. The CDR3 DNA is TGTGCCAGCAGCCACCCGGGGGGACCGTCTTTACCCCAGCATTTT.

The CDR3 DNA is TGTGCCAGCAGCAAATTCAGGACAGGAGATTACGAGCAGTACTTC. Translated, it gives CASSKFRTGDYEQYF. J is TRBJ2-7 and V is TRBV6-2 or TRBV6-3, with 7 bases matching TRBD1. The CDR3 covers 15 residues. CDR1 MNHEY and CDR2 SVGEGT come from the germline V gene. V was pared by 6 bases and J by 4 bases, with 12 bases of the junction left unmatched.

This chain links TRBV6-1 with TRBJ1-5, with D unclear. V was trimmed by 0 bases and J by 5 bases, leaving 2 bases between them. The CDR3 is 12 residues long. Looked up from germline, CDR1 is MNHNS and CDR2 is SASEGT. The CDR3 spells CASSEADQPQHF. The CDR3 nucleotides read TGTGCCAGCAGTGAAGCCGATCAGCCCCAGCATTTT.

This chain uses TRBV3-1 (or the pseudogene TRBV3-2) with TRBJ2-7; 8 nucleotides line up with TRBD1. The CDR3 is made up of 14 amino acids. The V and J ends lost 0 bases and 4 bases, in that order; junction bases with no gene match: 2. Germline-derived CDR1 and CDR2 are LGHDT and YNNKEL (reference sequence). CDR3 bases: TGTGCCAGCAGCCAAGAGACAGGGGATTACGAGCAGTACTTC. As protein: CASSQETGDYEQYF.

This clone was counted once. V is TRBV3-1 (or the pseudogene TRBV3-2) and J is TRBJ2-1; TRBD2 aligns across 13 bases. With 4 bases clipped from V and 8 bases from J, the junction kept 5 bases outside the gene matches. This CDR3 comprises 15 residues. Germline V gene sequence: CDR1 LGHDT, CDR2 YNNKEL (reference sequence). In DNA form, the CDR3 reads TGTGCCAGCAGCCCGGGACTAGCGGGGCGGTATGAGCAGTTCTTC. Protein product: CASSPGLAGRYEQFF.

This clone was counted a few times. The chain recombines TRBV7-8 with TRBJ1-5; D is unresolved. The CDR3 has 17 amino acids. The ends were cut back, 0 bases at V and 0 bases at J, with 12 bases in the middle. Germline CDR1 is SGHVS and CDR2 is FQNEAQ. CDR3 nucleotide sequence: TGTGCCAGCAGCTTAGCGGGCCCTGGGAGTAGCAATCAGCCCCAGCATTTT. Translating it yields CASSLAGPGSSNQPQHF.

The chain employs TRBV19 and TRBJ2-7, with D perhaps matching TRBD2 (6 bases). The V and J ends lost 4 bases and 4 bases respectively, with 17 bases between them. Germline CDR1 LNHDA, CDR2 SQIVND (reference sequence). CDR3 length equals 15 residues. The CDR3 coding sequence is TGTGCCAGTAGTACCCAGCGGGCCACTAGATACGAGCAGTACTTC. This encodes CASSTQRATRYEQYF.

This chain connects TRBV18 to TRBJ2-7; 9 positions match TRBD1. This CDR3 is 14 amino acids long. The V segment lost 4 bases and the J segment 7 bases; nucleotides outside the gene matches: 8. Germline CDR1 and CDR2: KGHSH and LQKENI. DNA of the CDR3: TGTGCCAGCTCACAGCCGGGACAGGGAGTTGAGCAGTACTTC. It yields the protein CASSQPGQGVEQYF.

This chain connects TRBV12-2 to TRBJ1-6; the D call in the table, TRBD1, was not verified against the DNA. TRBV12-2 is a pseudogene segment. This CDR3 comprises 15 residues. DNA of the CDR3: TGTGCAAGTCCCATTGAGGGGGCACCCAATTCACCCCTCCACTTT. Residues: CASPIEGAPNSPLHF.

The rearrangement links TRBV5-6 to TRBJ1-6; TRBD1 matches at 8 bases. In germline, CDR1 is SGHDT, CDR2 YYEEEE. V trimming: 4 bases; J trimming: 4 bases; junction bases outside the gene matches: 4. The CDR3 loop spans 15 amino acids. In DNA form, the CDR3 reads TGTGCCAGCAGCAAAAGACAGGGGTATAATTCACCCCTCCACTTT. It yields the protein CASSKRQGYNSPLHF.

The chain carries TRBV6-5 and TRBJ2-3; TRBD1 aligns across 8 bases. J was trimmed by 7 bases and V by 0 bases; bases with no gene match: 9. Germline assignment: CDR1 MNHEY and CDR2 SVGAGI. This CDR3 contains 16 residues. The chain's CDR3 is CASSYSPSGGGYTQYF. In nucleotides, the CDR3 is TGTGCCAGCAGTTACTCCCCCTCAGGGGGCGGGTATACGCAGTATTTT.